The 28 T cell receptor beta chains in this list originate from one sample, sequenced in a study of vaccination effects on CD4 cells after COVID-19. Profiled with immunoSEQ multiplex PCR; TCRdb holds only in-frame clones, not every one. The sample contains roughly 16,000 clones, around 76% of which appear only once. Their specific antigens are unknown. Viral peptide pool expansion of antigen-specific CD4+ T cells preceded sequencing in the ViraFEST assay. Subsequent to less than eleven days of culture, CD4+ T cells were isolated. All study participants received two doses of BNT162b2 or mRNA-1273 vaccine. Source: CD4+ T cells from PBMCs cultured with HCoV-NL63 spike peptides, taken after COVID-19 vaccination. These receptors came from a human donor who received a COVID-19 vaccine.

The count of this clone is one. This chain joins TRBV30 and TRBJ1-2; weak D call: TRBD1 (6 bases). CDR3 length: 13 amino acids. CDR1 is GTSNPN and CDR2 is SVGIG in the germline V gene (reference sequence). V was clipped by 2 bases and J by 4 bases, with 11 bases between them. The CDR3 region has the DNA TGTGCCTGGAGTTCCGGGGGCAGCTATGGCTACACCTTC. It specifies CAWSSGGSYGYTF. The entire variable domain, with the rest obtained from reference TRBV30 and TRBJ1-2, is as follows: SQTIHQWPATLVQPVGSPLSLECTVEGTSNPNLYWYRQAAGRGLQLLFYSVGIGQISSEVPQNLSASRPQDRQFILSSKKLLLSDSGFYLCAWSSGGSYGYTFGSGTRLTVV.

The chain is built from TRBV28 and TRBJ2-7; 12 nucleotides line up with TRBD2. V was pared by 6 bases and J by 5 bases, with 5 bases of the junction left unmatched. Germline loops: CDR1 MDHEN, CDR2 SYDVKM. This CDR3 contains 14 residues. The CDR3 DNA sequence: TGTGCCAGCAGATCCCGACTAGCGGGGGACGAGCAGTACTTC. Its translation is CASRSRLAGDEQYF.

J is TRBJ1-2 and V is TRBV2; D remains unclear. Germline V CDR1 and CDR2: SNHLY, FYNNEI. The V end lost 2 bases, the J end lost 10 bases, and 5 bases lay between the germline ends. The CDR3 sequence is 10 residues long. CDR3 in amino acids: CASSEYLYTF. CDR3 coding DNA: TGTGCCAGCAGTGAATATCTCTACACCTTC.

This clone was counted between two and nine times. The chain recombines TRBV5-5 with TRBJ2-1; 12 nucleotides match TRBD1. The CDR3 is 12 amino acids. CDR1 SGHKS and CDR2 YYEKEE come from the germline V gene (reference sequence). The ends lost 4 bases at V and 13 bases at J; junction bases unmatched: 3. DNA for the CDR3: TGTGCCAGCAGCACGGGGACAGGGGGCCAGTTCTTC. This codes for CASSTGTGGQFF.

This sequence joins TRBV6-5 and TRBJ2-1; 9 bases agree with TRBD1. The V gene end was trimmed by 6 bases and the J gene end by 0 bases; junction bases not matched to a gene: 3. The CDR3 runs 15 residues. From germline, CDR1 is MNHEY and CDR2 SVGAGI. The CDR3 here is CASSGQGPSYNEQFF. The CDR3 DNA reads as TGTGCCAGCAGCGGACAGGGGCCCTCCTACAATGAGCAGTTCTTC.

The genes are TRBV4-1 and TRBJ1-2; TRBD1 is a possible D gene (5 bases). In germline, CDR1 is MGHRA, CDR2 YSYEKL. The V end lost 3 bases, the J end lost 4 bases, and 15 bases lay between the germline ends. The CDR3 has 15 amino acids. Written as DNA, the CDR3 is TGCGCCAGCAGCCAGACTCCTGGGACGTCCTATGGCTACACCTTC. Translated, it gives CASSQTPGTSYGYTF.

In this sample, this clone turned up a few times. The chain couples TRBV6-1 to TRBJ1-2, with a possible D match to TRBD1 (5 bases). Germline V gene lookup returns CDR1 MNHNS and CDR2 SASEGT. V lost 3 bases and J lost 7, with 15 bases in between. The CDR3 contains 14 residues. CDR3 protein: CASSDAGTVGGYTF. In DNA, the CDR3 is TGTGCCAGCAGTGACGCAGGGACCGTGGGTGGCTACACCTTC.

The rearrangement links TRBV7-9 to TRBJ2-7; 7 bases line up with TRBD2. The ends lost 3 bases at V and 3 bases at J; junction bases unmatched: 5. The CDR3 spans 14 residues. Germline CDR1 and CDR2: SEHNR and FQNEAQ (reference sequence). The CDR3 coding sequence is TGTGCCAGCAGCTTGGGGGGGGACGGCTACGAGCAGTACTTC. It encodes CASSLGGDGYEQYF. The full variable domain, rest sourced from reference TRBV7-9 and TRBJ2-7, is DTGVSQNPRHKITKRGQNVTFRCDPISEHNRLYWYRQTLGQGPEFLTYFQNEAQLEKSRLLSDRFSAERPKGSFSTLEIQRTEQGDSAMYLCASSLGGDGYEQYFGPGTRLTVT.

This clone was seen more than once but under ten times. The chain links TRBV28 to TRBJ1-5; maybe TRBD1 (6 bases). The CDR3 loop spans 15 amino acids. Germline CDR1 reads MDHEN; CDR2 reads SYDVKM. V dropped 7 bases and J dropped 5 bases, with 18 bases sitting between them. Here the CDR3 DNA reads TGTGCCAGCAAACGGGGGGGGGCAAATGATCAGCCCCAGCATTTT. This sequence encodes CASKRGGANDQPQHF. Full variable domain (missing parts from reference TRBV28 and TRBJ1-5): DVKVTQSSRYLVKRTGEKVFLECVQDMDHENMFWYRQDPGLGLRLIYFSYDVKMKEKGDIPEGYSVSREKKERFSLILESASTNQTSMYLCASKRGGANDQPQHFGDGTRLSIL.

V and J are TRBV27 and TRBJ1-2; D ambiguous. Trimming took off 5 bases at V and 4 bases at J, with 14 bases between the two ends. CDR1 and CDR2 (germline): MNHEY, SMNVEV (reference sequence). The CDR3 has 14 residues. As DNA, the CDR3 is TGTGCCAGCAGTGGGAACAGACTCCTCTATGGCTACACCTTC. Translated, it gives CASSGNRLLYGYTF.

The chain carries TRBV30 and TRBJ1-2, with 7 bases identical to TRBD1. CDR3 length: 14 amino acids. The trim removed 0 bases at V and 5 bases at J, leaving 6 bases unmatched. CDR1 GTSNPN and CDR2 SVGIG come from the germline V gene (reference sequence). The CDR3 coding sequence is TGTGCCTGGAGTGTCCGACAGGGACCTTATGGCTACACCTTC. Its translation is CAWSVRQGPYGYTF.

CDR3 bases: TGCGCCAGCAGCCAAGAGTGGCGGGAGATTGAGCAGTTCTTC. Translation: CASSQEWREIEQFF. The chain links TRBV4-1 to TRBJ2-1; 7 positions agree with TRBD2. J lost 9 bases, V lost 0 bases, and 5 bases had no gene match. Germline assignment: CDR1 MGHRA and CDR2 YSYEKL. The CDR3 sequence is 14 residues long.

V gene TRBV28 combines with J gene TRBJ2-2, with unresolved D. The V end lost 0 bases, the J end lost 6 bases, and 2 bases lay between the germline ends. This CDR3 comprises 12 residues. The germline CDR1 and CDR2 sequences are MDHEN and SYDVKM. The CDR3 DNA is TGTGCCAGCAGTTTATGGGCCGGGGAGCTGTTTTTT. It specifies CASSLWAGELFF.

The CDR3 DNA follows: TGTGCCTGGAGTGTACTAGCTCCATATGAGCAGTTCTTC. Translated, it gives CAWSVLAPYEQFF. The chain joins TRBV30 to TRBJ2-1, with D tentatively TRBD2 (6 bases). Trimming removed 0 bases at V and 8 bases at J, with 11 bases between. The CDR3 spans 13 residues. Germline V gives CDR1 GTSNPN, CDR2 SVGIG (reference sequence).

The chain is built from TRBV7-9 and TRBJ1-5; no clear D gene. The ends were cut back, 3 bases at V and 3 bases at J, with 3 bases in the middle. This CDR3 has 12 amino acids. Germline CDR1 reads SEHNR; CDR2 reads FQNEAQ (reference sequence). The CDR3 sequence is CASSLDNQPQHF. Written as DNA, the CDR3 is TGTGCCAGCAGCTTGGACAATCAGCCCCAGCATTTT. Looking up the rest from reference TRBV7-9 and TRBJ1-5 gives the full variable domain: DTGVSQNPRHKITKRGQNVTFRCDPISEHNRLYWYRQTLGQGPEFLTYFQNEAQLEKSRLLSDRFSAERPKGSFSTLEIQRTEQGDSAMYLCASSLDNQPQHFGDGTRLSIL.

The chain joins TRBV2 to TRBJ1-4; D unclear. V was shortened by 7 bases and J by 7 bases, with 13 bases between the two germline ends. This CDR3 contains 13 residues. Germline CDR1 SNHLY, CDR2 FYNNEI. CDR3 coding DNA: TGTGCCAGCACGGGTTGGGTGGGTGAAAAACTGTTTTTT. This encodes CASTGWVGEKLFF. Variable domain in full (rest from reference TRBV2 and TRBJ1-4): EPEVTQTPSHQVTQMGQEVILRCVPISNHLYFYWYRQILGQKVEFLVSFYNNEISEKSEIFDDQFSVERPDGSNFTLKIRSTKLEDSAMYFCASTGWVGEKLFFGSGTQLSVL.

The V call is TRBV4-3, the J call TRBJ2-1; 10 bases line up with TRBD2. The V and J ends lost 0 bases and 9 bases, in that order; junction bases with no gene match: 5. Germline V lookup: CDR1 LGHNA, CDR2 YSLEER. CDR3 length: 15 amino acids. CDR3 nucleotides: TGCGCCAGCAGCCAAGATGAGCGGGGGGGCGGTGAGCAGTTCTTC. Encoded protein: CASSQDERGGGEQFF.

This clone was seen more than once but under ten times. The rearrangement uses TRBV11-2 and TRBJ2-7; D remains unclear. The CDR3 runs 12 residues. Germline V lookup: CDR1 SGHAT, CDR2 FQNNGV. V lost 0 bases and J 4 bases, leaving 4 bases between the germline ends. The CDR3 protein is CASSLDKYEQYF. CDR3 DNA sequence: TGTGCCAGCAGCTTAGATAAGTACGAGCAGTACTTC.

The chain couples TRBV7-2 to TRBJ2-2; 8 bases map to TRBD2. CDR1 and CDR2 (germline): SGHTA, FQGNSA. V gave up 6 bases and J gave up 6 bases; unmatched junction bases: 12. This CDR3 has 16 residues. As DNA, the CDR3 is TGTGCCAGCAGTCCTCAGGGGACTAGGATTGCCGGGGAGCTGTTTTTT. Protein sequence: CASSPQGTRIAGELFF.

The chain is built from TRBV27 and TRBJ2-1, with 7 bases identical to TRBD1. Per germline, CDR1 MNHEY and CDR2 SMNVEV (reference sequence). The junction had 9 bases not matched to a gene; V was cut back by 6 bases and J by 4 bases. CDR3 length equals 15 residues. The CDR3 sequence: CASRKPGTDYNEQFF. CDR3 nucleotide sequence: TGTGCCAGCAGAAAACCCGGGACAGATTACAATGAGCAGTTCTTC.

The V call is TRBV15, the J call TRBJ2-7; D may be TRBD1 (5 bases). The length of the CDR3 is 15 residues. The V gene's germline CDR1 is LNHNV and CDR2 YYDKDF (reference sequence). The V gene lost 5 bases and the J gene lost 6 bases, with 20 bases spanning the gap. CDR3 DNA: TGTGCCACCAGCGCAGGGCCCCTGGGGCAAGTCGAGCAGTACTTC. Translation gives CATSAGPLGQVEQYF.

This clone was seen once. This sequence joins TRBV6-6 and TRBJ1-1, with D maybe TRBD1 (5 bases). The CDR3 covers 12 residues. From germline, CDR1 is MNHNY and CDR2 SVGAGI (reference sequence). Trimming removed 5 bases from V and 3 bases from J, with 7 bases in between. This CDR3 is CASSHRYTEAFF. CDR3 bases: TGTGCCAGCAGTCACAGGTACACTGAAGCTTTCTTT.

The genes are TRBV7-2 and TRBJ1-1, with D uncertain. The germline V and J ends were trimmed by 5 bases and 4 bases, with 14 bases remaining between them. Germline CDR1 reads SGHTA; CDR2 reads FQGNSA. The CDR3 consists of 14 residues. CDR3 residues: CASSPDGVGTEAFF. The CDR3 nucleotides are TGTGCCAGCAGCCCTGACGGGGTAGGCACTGAAGCTTTCTTT.

This chain joins TRBV28 and TRBJ2-7, with 12 bases that match TRBD2. The CDR3 has 16 residues. From germline, CDR1 is MDHEN and CDR2 SYDVKM. V shed 5 bases, J shed 3 bases, and the junction held 8 bases outside the gene matches. CDR3 sequence (DNA): TGTGCCAGCAGTCCACCGGGACTAGCGGGTAGCTACGAGCAGTACTTC. Protein sequence: CASSPPGLAGSYEQYF.

In the case of this clone: An end of the junction differs from the germline gene, which may be a read error. The J gene is TRBJ2-6, the V gene TRBV5-1, with 12 bases lining up with TRBD1. This CDR3 comprises 19 residues. Per the germline V gene, CDR1 is SGHRS and CDR2 is YFSETQ. DNA of the CDR3: TGCGCCAGAAGCTTAGGGTCGGGACAGGGGGCGGGCGGGGCCAACGTCCTGACTTTC. It codes for CARSLGSGQGAGGANVLTF.

The rearrangement joins TRBV30 to TRBJ1-2, with D possibly matching TRBD1 (5 bases). V was shortened by 2 bases and J by 5 bases, with 27 bases between the two germline ends. Germline lookup yields CDR1 GTSNPN and CDR2 SVGIG (reference sequence). This CDR3 is 18 amino acids long. The CDR3 region is CAWSKGLVWRQKVYGYTF. In DNA, the CDR3 is TGTGCCTGGAGTAAGGGGCTTGTTTGGCGGCAGAAAGTTTATGGCTACACCTTC.

CDR3 in amino acids: CASSQDSQGGHSPLHF. In nucleotides, the CDR3 is TGTGCCAGCAGCCAAGATAGTCAAGGGGGCCATTCACCCCTCCACTTT. The rearrangement links TRBV4-2 to TRBJ1-6; 7 bases match TRBD1. Germline values: CDR1 LGHNA, CDR2 YNFKEQ. V dropped 0 bases and J dropped 8; count of bases not matched to a gene: 7. The CDR3 sequence is 16 residues long.

The V and J genes are TRBV4-2 and TRBJ1-2, with 7 bases identical to TRBD1. CDR1 and CDR2 (germline): LGHNA, YNFKEQ. This CDR3 is 15 amino acids long. V gave up 3 bases and J gave up 4 bases; unmatched junction bases: 8. The CDR3 loop reads CASSQEPGQPYGYTF. CDR3 sequence (DNA): TGTGCCAGCAGCCAGGAGCCGGGACAGCCCTATGGCTACACCTTC.